This T cell receptor beta chain was identified in a study of regulatory dendritic cells for organ transplantation. Study outcomes and limitations: Memory T cells were less diverse than naive, with memory CD8+ most oligoclonal. Alloreactive memory CD8+ T cell pools varied considerably between individuals. Mature dendritic cells appeared to drive more memory CD8+ clonal expansion than regulatory ones.

The assay was immunoSEQ multiplex PCR, and TCRdb's table has in-frame clones only and misses some. Of 25,000 to 35,000 clones detected, about four fifths appear once; the ten largest clones hold around 0.4%. The CDR3 spans 15 residues. Trimming took 3 bases from V and 8 from J; bases not matched to a gene: 10. Germline V gene sequence: CDR1 SGHVS, CDR2 FNYEAQ. Points on this clone: As yet, its antigen is unknown.

This clonotype originated in a human donor in good health. The specimen sequenced was naive CD8+ T cells from blood. The subset here: CD45RA+ naive T cells. The chain links TRBV7-6 to TRBJ2-1, with TRBD1 matching 7 bases. The CDR3 here is CASSLVRGLGDEQFF. DNA of the CDR3: TGTGCCAGCAGCTTGGTGAGGGGGCTGGGTGATGAGCAGTTCTTC.